This T cell receptor beta chain originates from a study of OX40 agonist ivuxolimab in advanced cancers. The repertoire was sequenced with immunoSEQ multiplex PCR; TCRdb's copy has only in-frame clones and lacks some. The sample records about 78,000 clones, about four fifths being singletons. The CDR3 contains 15 residues. Trimming removed 0 bases at V and 4 bases at J, with 11 bases between. Germline V gives CDR1 SGHKS, CDR2 YYEKEE (reference sequence). This specimen consisted of CD4+ or CD8+ T cells sorted from blood, obtained in a trial of the OX40 agonist ivuxolimab. The genes are TRBV5-5 and TRBJ1-5; D is unclear. This sequence originates from an adult with an advanced solid tumor such as melanoma, head and neck, liver or kidney cancer. CDR3 DNA: TGTGCCAGCAGCTTGGGTGTGACACGAAATCAGCCCCAGCATTTT. It translates to CASSLGVTRNQPQHF.